This T cell receptor beta chain derives from a study of CD4 T cell repertoires in COVID-19. V dropped 2 bases and J dropped 3; count of bases not matched to a gene: 1. The CDR3 runs 13 residues. The germline V gene encodes CDR1 SGHRS and CDR2 YFSETQ. Donors had recovered from mild-to-severe COVID-19. No culture step preceded sequencing of the ex vivo isolated memory T cells. The method was immunoSEQ multiplex PCR; TCRdb's version includes in-frame clones alone and lacks a portion of them. The table shows approximately 75,000 clones, with approximately 83% occurring only once. There are a few counts of this clone. The target antigen is unknown. Study-wide points: Several top expanded SARS-CoV-2-reactive clonotypes were shared by two or three memory subsets.

The material was CD4+ T cells from peripheral blood, obtained after recovery from COVID-19. The chain is built from TRBV5-1 and TRBJ2-5; 7 bases line up with TRBD2. The sequence derives from a human donor who had COVID-19. CDR3 nucleotides: TGCGCCAGCAGCTTCGGACTAGAAGAGACCCAGTACTTC. As protein: CASSFGLEETQYF.